The 21 T cell receptor beta chains below all came from one sample that was sequenced in a study of breast tumors, draining lymph nodes, adjacent tissues (TCRdb year 2016). The axillary draining lymph nodes of breast cancer patients were the source of the lymph node samples. Receptors were amplified or captured by multiplex PCR. Sequencing used an Illumina HiSeq 2000. Through fastp at Q25 and MiXCR, TCRdb rebuilt clones from the public reads, retaining in-frame beta chains. Every entry covers one CDR3 protein and lists the most common genes and DNA from its rows. The sample table shows roughly 220,000 distinct CDR3 sequences, and under 35% are seen once. The biggest ten clones account for approximately 3.3% of the sample. The source material was axillary lymph node tissue. The receptors were sampled from a female donor with breast cancer. Some clones in this sample may be carry-over from other donors' samples.

This clonotype occurred many times. The chain combines TRBV5-1 with TRBJ2-7; no reliable D call. V dropped 0 bases and J dropped 4 bases, with 8 bases sitting between them. This CDR3 has 13 amino acids. Germline-derived CDR1 and CDR2 are SGHRS and YFSETQ. CDR3 sequence reads: CASSLDSFYEQYF. CDR3 DNA sequence: TGCGCCAGCAGCTTGGACAGTTTTTACGAGCAGTACTTC.

Many counts were recorded for this clonotype. J is TRBJ2-2 and V is TRBV11-2; D ambiguous. With 5 bases removed from V and 1 base from J, the gap between germline ends came to 5 bases. Germline CDR1 SGHAT, CDR2 FQNNGV. The CDR3 extends over 13 amino acids. The CDR3, as DNA: TGTGCCAGCAGCCTCATGAACACCGGGGAGCTGTTTTTT. This encodes CASSLMNTGELFF.

This clonotype has more than one count but fewer than ten. This chain joins TRBV6-1 and TRBJ2-1; 12 positions agree with TRBD1. V was clipped by 6 bases and J by 7 bases; unmatched bases: 10. This CDR3 spans 16 amino acids. In germline, CDR1 is MNHNS, CDR2 SASEGT. In DNA, the CDR3 is TGTGCCAGCAGACCAAACCGGGACAGGGGGCAGAATGAGCAGTTCTTC. Encoded protein: CASRPNRDRGQNEQFF.

The chain links TRBV28 to TRBJ2-6; 8 bases are shared with TRBD1. Germline lookup yields CDR1 MDHEN and CDR2 SYDVKM. V lost 3 bases to trimming and J lost 1 base; unmatched junction nucleotides: 5. CDR3 size: 17 residues. DNA for the CDR3: TGTGCCAGCAGTTTGCAGGGGGCGCAGTCTGGGGCCAACGTCCTGACTTTC. Protein product: CASSLQGAQSGANVLTF.

The table lists this clonotype with many counts. This chain connects TRBV7-9 to TRBJ2-2; D is ambiguous. V was clipped by 1 base and J by 7 bases, with 4 bases between them. The CDR3 sequence is 12 residues long. Germline CDR1 SEHNR, CDR2 FQNEAQ (reference sequence). The CDR3 DNA is TGTGCCAGCAGCTTAGGGAACGGGGAGCTGTTTTTT. This codes for CASSLGNGELFF.

About this clonotype: Because it lacks the conserved phenylalanine or tryptophan at the end, this CDR3 is likely a read error. The DNA is omitted, as the CDR3 cannot be located on it reliably, and the CDR3 follows TCRdb's listing. The V and J genes are TRBV2 and TRBJ2-6. From its first to its last residue, the CDR3 has 14 amino acids. Germline-derived CDR1 and CDR2 are SNHLY and FYNNEI. CDR3 sequence: CASKEYSGANVHNC.

As regards this clonotype: Given the absence of the conserved phenylalanine or tryptophan at the CDR3 end, a read error is likely. The limits of the CDR3 on the DNA are not certain, so only TCRdb's listed CDR3 is given. This sequence joins TRBV5-1 and TRBJ2-3; TRBD1 reflects the table's D call only, with no check against the DNA. From germline, CDR1 is SGHRS and CDR2 YFSETQ. The CDR3 has 9 amino acids, counting both end residues. The CDR3 here is CASSWRGGT.

V is TRBV2 and J is TRBJ2-3, with TRBD1 identical over 10 bases. The ends lost 4 bases at V and 2 bases at J; junction bases unmatched: 6. This CDR3 region has 16 residues. CDR1 and CDR2 from the germline V gene are SNHLY and FYNNEI. The CDR3, as DNA: TGTGCCAGCAGTGTGGTGGGACAGGGGACCACAGATACGCAGTATTTT. Amino acid sequence: CASSVVGQGTTDTQYF.

The V gene is TRBV2, the J gene TRBJ2-1, with 13 nucleotides matching TRBD2. The CDR3 consists of 16 residues. Germline assignment: CDR1 SNHLY and CDR2 FYNNEI. Trimming took 6 bases from V and 3 from J; bases not matched to a gene: 5. The CDR3 coding sequence is TGTGCCAGCAGGGGGACTAGCGGGACCGTCTACAATGAGCAGTTCTTC. Translated: CASRGTSGTVYNEQFF.

The rearrangement links TRBV20-1 to TRBJ2-1; possible D gene TRBD2, 6 bases. Trimming shortened V by 2 bases and J by 12 bases, and 11 bases separated the two germline ends. Germline V gene lookup returns CDR1 DFQATT and CDR2 SNEGSKA (reference sequence). This CDR3 has 11 residues. The CDR3 spells CSARWGDLQFF. CDR3 nucleotides: TGCAGTGCTAGATGGGGGGACTTGCAGTTCTTC.

This clonotype was seen at least ten times. This chain links TRBV12-5 with TRBJ2-3, with D perhaps TRBD2 (6 bases). The CDR3 sequence is 14 residues long. Looked up from germline, CDR1 is LGHNT and CDR2 is FRNRAP. Trimming removed 8 bases from V and 2 bases from J, with 14 bases in between. The chain's CDR3 is CASLMAGSTDTQYF. DNA of the CDR3: TGTGCTAGTTTGATGGCGGGGTCCACAGATACGCAGTATTTT.

As to this clonotype: This clone may be a read error of a much larger clone one base away. Given the absence of the conserved phenylalanine or tryptophan at the CDR3 end, a read error is likely. J is TRBJ2-5 and V is TRBV10-3, with 9 bases that match TRBD2. CDR1 is ENHRY, CDR2 SYGVKD, per germline. V lost 10 bases, J lost 5 bases, and 17 bases stayed unmatched. CDR3 length: 16 residues. The chain's CDR3 is CASSRGRAGGRETQYL. The CDR3 DNA is TGTGCCAGCAGCAGGGGAAGGGCGGGAGGGCGGGAGACCCAGTACCTC.

The table lists this clonotype with a few counts. The chain has TRBV5-1 and TRBJ2-5; a weak D match, TRBD1 (6 bases). CDR1 and CDR2 from the germline V gene are SGHRS and YFSETQ. The CDR3 has 14 residues. Trimming left V 4 bases short and J 7 bases short, with 17 bases between. CDR3 in DNA: TGCGCCAGCAGCCTCTGGACAGATTCGCCGACCCAGTACTTC. This encodes CASSLWTDSPTQYF.

This clonotype was counted a single time. V and J are TRBV11-1 and TRBJ2-7, with 10 bases fitting TRBD2. The ends lost 6 bases at V and 2 bases at J; junction bases unmatched: 4. This CDR3 has 14 residues. The germline V gene has CDR1 SGHAT and CDR2 FQDESV (reference sequence). This CDR3 reads CASRYGTSAYEQYF. CDR3 coding DNA: TGTGCCAGCAGATACGGGACTAGCGCCTACGAGCAGTACTTC.

There are many counts of this clonotype. V is TRBV24-1 and J is TRBJ2-2; the match to TRBD2 covers 10 bases. The CDR3 covers 19 residues. CDR1 is KGHDR, CDR2 SFDVKD, per germline. Unmatched junction bases numbered 10, after V lost 4 bases and J lost 0 bases. CDR3 region: CATSERVAGGLSNTGELFF. CDR3 DNA sequence: TGTGCCACCAGTGAAAGGGTAGCGGGAGGCCTTTCGAACACCGGGGAGCTGTTTTTT.

This clonotype was seen repeatedly, ten times or more. CDR3 sequence: CASSPTPPAAQYF. The CDR3 region has the DNA TGTGCCAGCAGCCCGACCCCCCCGGCGGCCCAGTACTTC. The J gene is TRBJ2-5, the V gene TRBV13; D gene ambiguous. The CDR3 runs 13 residues. Trimming stripped 5 bases from V and 9 bases from J, with 16 bases between. Germline V lookup: CDR1 PRHDT, CDR2 FYEKMQ (reference sequence). Drawing the rest from reference TRBV13 and TRBJ2-5, the complete variable domain is AAGVIQSPRHLIKEKRETATLKCYPIPRHDTVYWYQQGPGQDPQFLISFYEKMQSDKGSIPDRFSAQQFSDYHSELNMSSLELGDSALYFCASSPTPPAAQYFGPGTRLLVL.

The J gene is TRBJ1-4, the V gene TRBV7-9; D remains ambiguous. The CDR3 consists of 14 residues. From germline, CDR1 is SEHNR and CDR2 FQNEAQ (reference sequence). V lost 5 bases and J lost 4, with 11 bases in between. The CDR3 region is CASSRTGYNEKLFF. The CDR3 coding sequence is TGTGCCAGCAGCCGGACGGGTTATAATGAAAAACTGTTTTTT.

This clonotype has ten or more counts. The rearrangement uses TRBV7-3 and TRBJ2-1, with D possibly matching TRBD1 (5 bases). Per the germline V gene, CDR1 is SGHTA and CDR2 is FQGTGA. V lost 1 base and J 3 bases, leaving 13 bases between the germline ends. CDR3 length: 16 residues. Here the CDR3 reads CASSLMGPQVYNEQFF. CDR3 nucleotides: TGTGCCAGCAGCTTAATGGGGCCCCAGGTCTACAATGAGCAGTTCTTC.

The J gene is TRBJ2-7, the V gene TRBV5-6; 9 bases are shared with TRBD1. The V segment lost 0 bases and the J segment 7 bases; nucleotides outside the gene matches: 8. Germline CDR1 reads SGHDT; CDR2 reads YYEEEE. CDR3 length: 15 residues. CDR3 in amino acids: CASSLGDREDYEQYF. The CDR3 DNA is TGTGCCAGCAGCTTGGGGGACAGGGAAGATTATGAGCAGTACTTC.

This clonotype came up a few times. The chain uses TRBV5-1 and TRBJ1-1; TRBD1 aligns across 9 bases. Unmatched junction bases numbered 5, after V lost 5 bases and J lost 6 bases. The CDR3 is 13 residues long. The germline V gene has CDR1 SGHRS and CDR2 YFSETQ. The CDR3 coding sequence is TGCGCCAGCAGGATACAGGGGGCTCCTGAAGCTTTCTTT. Translation gives CASRIQGAPEAFF.

This chain uses TRBV27 with TRBJ1-6, with D perhaps TRBD1 (5 bases). In germline, CDR1 is MNHEY, CDR2 SMNVEV (reference sequence). The length of the CDR3 is 14 residues. The V end lost 6 bases, the J end lost 8 bases, and 14 bases lay between the germline ends. The CDR3 DNA reads as TGTGCCAGCAGATACCTGGTGGGGGATTCACCCCTCCACTTT. It encodes CASRYLVGDSPLHF.